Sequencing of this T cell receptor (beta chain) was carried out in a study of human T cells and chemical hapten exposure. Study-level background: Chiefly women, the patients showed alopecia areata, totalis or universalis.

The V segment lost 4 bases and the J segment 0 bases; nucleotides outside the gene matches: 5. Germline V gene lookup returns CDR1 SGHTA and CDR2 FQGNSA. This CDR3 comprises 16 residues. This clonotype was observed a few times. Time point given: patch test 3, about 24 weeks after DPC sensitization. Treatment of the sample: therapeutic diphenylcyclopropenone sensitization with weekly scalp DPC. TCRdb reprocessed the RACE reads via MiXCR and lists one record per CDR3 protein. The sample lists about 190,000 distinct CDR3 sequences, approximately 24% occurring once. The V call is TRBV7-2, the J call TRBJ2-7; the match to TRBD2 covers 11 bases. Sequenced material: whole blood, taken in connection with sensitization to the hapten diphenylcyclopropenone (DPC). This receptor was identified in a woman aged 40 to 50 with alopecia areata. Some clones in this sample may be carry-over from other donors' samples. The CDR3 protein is CASSWVAGGSSYEQYF. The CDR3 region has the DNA TGTGCCAGCAGCTGGGTAGCGGGAGGGAGCTCCTACGAGCAGTACTTC.